The text below deals with one T cell receptor beta chain. Antigen specificity is unknown. CDR3 length equals 14 residues. Germline V CDR1 and CDR2: SGHKS, YYEKEE (reference sequence). V was cut by 2 bases and J by 3 bases, with 8 bases left in between. The sample comes from a study of early T cells in non-severe SARS-CoV-2 infection. TCRdb reanalysed the 5' RACE reads using MiXCR and keeps one entry per CDR3 protein. The data show some 36,000 distinct CDR3 sequences, under 8% seen once. The study, taken as a whole, reports: VDJdb-based matching was biased toward anti-spike CD8 responses and missed private and CD4 specificities.

The specimen was whole blood. The chain uses TRBV5-5 and TRBJ2-2; no definite D call. The sequence was collected from an adult who was a healthcare worker with PCR-confirmed SARS-CoV-2 infection or an uninfected control (not recorded which). CDR3 nucleotides: TGTGCCAGCAGCTTAGTCGAGGACACCGGGGAGCTGTTTTTT. It codes for CASSLVEDTGELFF.